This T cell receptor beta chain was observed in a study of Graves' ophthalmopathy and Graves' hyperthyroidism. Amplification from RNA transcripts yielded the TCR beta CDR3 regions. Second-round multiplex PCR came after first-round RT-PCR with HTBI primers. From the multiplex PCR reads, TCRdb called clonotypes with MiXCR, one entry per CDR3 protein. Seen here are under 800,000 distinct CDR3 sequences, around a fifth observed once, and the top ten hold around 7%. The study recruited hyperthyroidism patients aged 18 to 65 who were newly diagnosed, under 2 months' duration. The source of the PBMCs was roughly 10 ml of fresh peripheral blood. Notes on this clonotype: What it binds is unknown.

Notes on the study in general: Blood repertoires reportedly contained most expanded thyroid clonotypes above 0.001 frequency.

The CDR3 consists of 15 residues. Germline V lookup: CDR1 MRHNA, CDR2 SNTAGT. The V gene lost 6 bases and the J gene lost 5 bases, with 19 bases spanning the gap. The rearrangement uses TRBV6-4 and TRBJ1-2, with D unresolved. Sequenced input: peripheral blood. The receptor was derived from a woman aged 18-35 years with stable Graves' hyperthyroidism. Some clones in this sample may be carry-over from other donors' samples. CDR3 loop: CASRPTGEGTYGYTF. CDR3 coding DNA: TGTGCCAGCAGACCGACCGGGGAGGGAACATATGGCTACACCTTC.